This T cell receptor (beta chain) was profiled in a study of blood T cell repertoires in COVID-19. Study summary: Samples taken during acute and convalescent COVID-19 were collected in the United States, Italy and Spain. Nucleic acid was either cDNA or gDNA, and it came from T cells, B-cell-depleted T cells, or PBMCs.

Original methodology: By means of reference gene primer amplification, nucleated cell counts were estimated. Produced via immunoSEQ multiplex PCR; TCRdb's table is partial and in-frame only. The DNA was the basis for D and trimming; V, J and clone size are from that table. In the table there are about 150,000 clones, about 73% of which are singletons. V lost 5 bases and J lost 5, with 12 bases in between. The CDR3 consists of 13 residues. Germline V CDR1 and CDR2: SGHAT, FQNNGV. Sequencing used peripheral blood. J is TRBJ1-1 and V is TRBV11-2; D is perhaps TRBD1 (5 bases). The TCR comes from a man of 80 years or more with acute or convalescent COVID-19. CDR3 loop: CASSTMGGTEAFF. The DNA for the CDR3 is TGTGCCAGCAGCACAATGGGGGGGACTGAAGCTTTCTTT.